These T cell receptor beta chains were read from a single sample in a study of regulatory T cells in long-lasting Graves disease. TCRdb analysed the multiplex PCR reads with MiXCR anew, one entry per CDR3 protein. The repertoire holds 350,000 to 500,000 distinct CDR3 sequences, with around 15% as singletons. The same data also contributed to another study, on T cells in Graves' hyperthyroidism and ophthalmopathy.

The sample here was peripheral blood mononuclear cells (PBMCs), taken at new diagnosis, from a patient treated with antithyroid drugs. These receptors were collected from a woman aged 45-59 years with Graves disease. Each CDR3 is given with its conserved first and last residue. Fields, in order: CDR3 DNA, CDR3 protein, clone size, V gene, D gene, J gene. D genes are given only for firm matches. Only some rows state a clone size, as once, few, many or a class for expanded clones.

DNA: TGTGCCAGTAGTATAGTGATAGCGGATTATGAGCAGTTCTTC; CDR3: CASSIVIADYEQFF; size: few; V: TRBV19; D: -; J: TRBJ2-1
DNA: TGCAGCGTTGGGTCAACAGGGAGAGGATACGAGCAGTACTTC; CDR3: CSVGSTGRGYEQYF; size: few; V: TRBV29-1; D: -; J: TRBJ2-7
DNA: TGTGCCAGCAGTAGCCGGGGCAGGGGCAATCAGCCCCAGCATTTT; CDR3: CASSSRGRGNQPQHF; size: -; V: TRBV6-2/TRBV6-3; D: -; J: TRBJ1-5
DNA: TGTGCCAGCAGCGCTGCCACGGCCCCTGAAGCTTTCTTT; CDR3: CASSAATAPEAFF; size: -; V: TRBV5-4; D: -; J: TRBJ1-1
DNA: TGTGCCAGCAGGGCACTAGCGGGAGAAAAGAATGAGCAGTTCTTC; CDR3: CASRALAGEKNEQFF; size: -; V: TRBV6-4; D: TRBD2; J: TRBJ2-1
DNA: TGTGCCACCTCATTTCTAGCTGGCGAGCAGTACTTC; CDR3: CATSFLAGEQYF; size: many; V: TRBV2; D: -; J: TRBJ2-7
DNA: TGTGCCAGCAGCTCCTTTATGAGCGGGAGGAGCAATGAGCAGTTCTTC; CDR3: CASSSFMSGRSNEQFF; size: many; V: TRBV13; D: TRBD2; J: TRBJ2-1
DNA: TGTGCCACCAGTGATTCTACCTTAGGCGAGCAGTACTTC; CDR3: CATSDSTLGEQYF; size: many; V: TRBV24-1; D: -; J: TRBJ2-7
DNA: TGTGCCAGTAGCCCCCGGGACCCACAGTCAAGGGAAAAACTGTTTTTT; CDR3: CASSPRDPQSREKLFF; size: many; V: TRBV19; D: -; J: TRBJ1-4
DNA: TGCAGCGTCAGTTGGGGGGGCTCCTACGAGCAGTACTTC; CDR3: CSVSWGGSYEQYF; size: few; V: TRBV29-1; D: TRBD2; J: TRBJ2-7
DNA: TGTGCCATCAGTAGGGACAGGGATCAGCCCCAGCATTTT; CDR3: CAISRDRDQPQHF; size: many; V: TRBV10-3; D: TRBD1; J: TRBJ1-5
DNA: TGTGCCAGCAGTCGGGGAGGTCGGGGGCCAGAGACCCAGTACTTC; CDR3: CASSRGGRGPETQYF; size: many; V: TRBV12-3/TRBV12-4; D: -; J: TRBJ2-5
DNA: TGTGCCGACCGATTGGGGTCCGAGCAGTACTTC; CDR3: CADRLGSEQYF; size: -; V: TRBV2; D: -; J: TRBJ2-7
DNA: TGCAGTGCTAGAGAGACCCCGGGAGCGTCCGAGCAGTACTTC; CDR3: CSARETPGASEQYF; size: -; V: TRBV20-1; D: -; J: TRBJ2-7
DNA: TGTGCCAGCAGTGCTGACCCGGGACTAGCTCTGTATTTT; CDR3: CASSADPGLALYF; size: -; V: TRBV2; D: TRBD2; J: TRBJ2-3
DNA: TGTGCCAGCAGACGCCACCGCACCTCTGGGGCCAACGTCCTGACTTTC; CDR3: CASRRHRTSGANVLTF; size: many; V: TRBV28; D: -; J: TRBJ2-6
DNA: TGCGCCAGCCGGGCGGCTAGCGTGGTCTACGAGCAGTACTTC; CDR3: CASRAASVVYEQYF; size: -; V: TRBV5-1; D: -; J: TRBJ2-7
DNA: TGTGCCAGCAGCTTAATGAGGGCTAGCGGGAGTGGTGAGCAGTTCTTC; CDR3: CASSLMRASGSGEQFF; size: -; V: TRBV7-9; D: TRBD2; J: TRBJ2-1
DNA: TGTGCCAGCATAAGGAGGCCAGACTATGGCTACACCTTC; CDR3: CASIRRPDYGYTF; size: few; V: TRBV28; D: -; J: TRBJ1-2
DNA: TGCGCCAGCAGCTCAGGGACTGGCACAGATGCGCAGTATTTT; CDR3: CASSSGTGTDAQYF; size: few; V: TRBV5-1; D: -; J: TRBJ2-3
DNA: TGCAGTGCCAAAAAGGACAGCCTACAACCACCTAGCACAGATACGCAGTATTTT; CDR3: CSAKKDSLQPPSTDTQYF; size: many; V: TRBV20-1; D: -; J: TRBJ2-3
DNA: TGTGCCAGCAGTTACTCCCCGGGCCCCACGAGCTCCTACAATGAGCAGTTCTTC; CDR3: CASSYSPGPTSSYNEQFF; size: many; V: TRBV6-2/TRBV6-3; D: -; J: TRBJ2-1
DNA: TGCGCCAGCAGCCAAGGGTCGGGACAGTCGAAAGAGACCCAGTACTTC; CDR3: CASSQGSGQSKETQYF; size: -; V: TRBV4-1; D: TRBD1; J: TRBJ2-5
DNA: TGTGCCAGTACACGACAGGGAAATTGGCAAGAGACCCAGTACTTC; CDR3: CASTRQGNWQETQYF; size: few; V: TRBV19; D: TRBD1; J: TRBJ2-5
DNA: TGCGCCAGCAGCCGGTATCCCGGGACTAGCGGAAGCACCTACGAGCAGTACTTC; CDR3: CASSRYPGTSGSTYEQYF; size: few; V: TRBV4-1; D: TRBD2; J: TRBJ2-7
DNA: TGTGCCAGCAGCTTATGTAGGACAAGGAACACTGAAGCTTTCTTT; CDR3: CASSLCRTRNTEAFF; size: few; V: TRBV7-4; D: -; J: TRBJ1-1
DNA: TGTGCCAGCAGCCTACCGGGAGCCCTAGCGGGAGGGGGCAATGAGCAGTTCTTC; CDR3: CASSLPGALAGGGNEQFF; size: many; V: TRBV28; D: TRBD2; J: TRBJ2-1
DNA: TGCGCCAGCAGCTCGATGACAGGGTTCGCAGATACGCAGTATTTT; CDR3: CASSSMTGFADTQYF; size: many; V: TRBV5-1; D: TRBD1; J: TRBJ2-3
DNA: TGCGCCAGCAGTGATCGGCTAGCCGAGAATGAGCAGTTCTTC; CDR3: CASSDRLAENEQFF; size: -; V: TRBV10-1; D: -; J: TRBJ2-1
DNA: TGCGCCAGCAGAACAGGGCTCAATCAGCCCCAGCATTTT; CDR3: CASRTGLNQPQHF; size: many; V: TRBV5-1; D: -; J: TRBJ1-5
DNA: TGTGCCAGCTCACCCTCTGGTTTTCCCGGGGGCACAGATACGCAGTATTTT; CDR3: CASSPSGFPGGTDTQYF; size: -; V: TRBV18; D: -; J: TRBJ2-3
DNA: TGTGCCAGCAGCTTGGGGGGCTCCTGCAATGAGCAGTTCTTC; CDR3: CASSLGGSCNEQFF; size: -; V: TRBV11-3; D: -; J: TRBJ2-1
DNA: TGTGCCAGCAGTTCTCCGACTATATCTTCAGTGGGCGGGGAGCTGTTTTTT; CDR3: CASSSPTISSVGGELFF; size: -; V: TRBV6-2/TRBV6-3; D: -; J: TRBJ2-2
DNA: TGTGCCAGCAGCAAACGAAGCGTGCTTGGAAACACCATATATTTT; CDR3: CASSKRSVLGNTIYF; size: many; V: TRBV5-8; D: -; J: TRBJ1-3
DNA: TGTGCCAGCAGCTTATATGGACAGGGAAACACTGAAGCTTTCTTT; CDR3: CASSLYGQGNTEAFF; size: many; V: TRBV7-6; D: TRBD1; J: TRBJ1-1
DNA: TGCGCCAGCTGCCGAGCGGGAGGGCCACAGACCCAGTACTTC; CDR3: CASCRAGGPQTQYF; size: many; V: TRBV10-2; D: TRBD2; J: TRBJ2-5
DNA: TGTGCCTGGAGTGGACAGTTACAAGAGACCCAGTACTTC; CDR3: CAWSGQLQETQYF; size: -; V: TRBV30; D: -; J: TRBJ2-5
DNA: TGCGCCAGCAGCCAAGCGTGGCTAGCGACGTACGAGCAGTACTTC; CDR3: CASSQAWLATYEQYF; size: -; V: TRBV4-1; D: -; J: TRBJ2-7
DNA: TGTGCCAGCAGTTTAGGGACAGTTGGGGACAATGAGCAGTTCTTC; CDR3: CASSLGTVGDNEQFF; size: few; V: TRBV28; D: TRBD1; J: TRBJ2-1
DNA: TGTGCCAGCAGCCTAACCGGACAGAACACTGAAGCTTTCTTT; CDR3: CASSLTGQNTEAFF; size: many; V: TRBV5-1; D: -; J: TRBJ1-1
DNA: TGTGCCAGCAGTGGACGGACAGGGACCCTTAGAACCTACGAGCAGTACTTC; CDR3: CASSGRTGTLRTYEQYF; size: -; V: TRBV25-1; D: TRBD1; J: TRBJ2-7
DNA: TGCGCCAGCAGCCAAGAACCGGGTTGGGACGAGCAGTACTTC; CDR3: CASSQEPGWDEQYF; size: many; V: TRBV4-1; D: -; J: TRBJ2-7